This T cell receptor (beta chain) came from a study of OX40 agonist ivuxolimab in advanced cancers. The overall study: Patients were treated with ivuxolimab, an agonistic anti-OX40 (CD134) antibody. Patients received intravenous ivuxolimab every 2 weeks at 0.01 to 10 mg/kg.

The study's findings and limits: Compared with others, partial responders at 0.1-3.0 mg/kg displayed clonal expansion among the lowest.

Assay: immunoSEQ multiplex PCR; the TCRdb copy retains only in-frame clones and omits some. Among about 54,000 clones listed, 84% were seen once. Points on this clone: Its antigen is currently unknown.

The CDR3 contains 14 residues. V trimming: 5 bases; J trimming: 4 bases; junction bases outside the gene matches: 6. Germline-derived CDR1 and CDR2 are MDHEN and SYDVKM. The sequences come from CD4+ or CD8+ T cells sorted from blood, collected in a trial of the OX40 agonist ivuxolimab. This chain uses TRBV28 with TRBJ1-1; 8 bases map to TRBD1. This receptor was obtained from an adult with an advanced solid tumor such as melanoma, head and neck, liver or kidney cancer. The chain's CDR3 is CASSPGGESTEAFF. CDR3 coding DNA: TGTGCCAGCAGTCCAGGGGGCGAGAGCACTGAAGCTTTCTTT.